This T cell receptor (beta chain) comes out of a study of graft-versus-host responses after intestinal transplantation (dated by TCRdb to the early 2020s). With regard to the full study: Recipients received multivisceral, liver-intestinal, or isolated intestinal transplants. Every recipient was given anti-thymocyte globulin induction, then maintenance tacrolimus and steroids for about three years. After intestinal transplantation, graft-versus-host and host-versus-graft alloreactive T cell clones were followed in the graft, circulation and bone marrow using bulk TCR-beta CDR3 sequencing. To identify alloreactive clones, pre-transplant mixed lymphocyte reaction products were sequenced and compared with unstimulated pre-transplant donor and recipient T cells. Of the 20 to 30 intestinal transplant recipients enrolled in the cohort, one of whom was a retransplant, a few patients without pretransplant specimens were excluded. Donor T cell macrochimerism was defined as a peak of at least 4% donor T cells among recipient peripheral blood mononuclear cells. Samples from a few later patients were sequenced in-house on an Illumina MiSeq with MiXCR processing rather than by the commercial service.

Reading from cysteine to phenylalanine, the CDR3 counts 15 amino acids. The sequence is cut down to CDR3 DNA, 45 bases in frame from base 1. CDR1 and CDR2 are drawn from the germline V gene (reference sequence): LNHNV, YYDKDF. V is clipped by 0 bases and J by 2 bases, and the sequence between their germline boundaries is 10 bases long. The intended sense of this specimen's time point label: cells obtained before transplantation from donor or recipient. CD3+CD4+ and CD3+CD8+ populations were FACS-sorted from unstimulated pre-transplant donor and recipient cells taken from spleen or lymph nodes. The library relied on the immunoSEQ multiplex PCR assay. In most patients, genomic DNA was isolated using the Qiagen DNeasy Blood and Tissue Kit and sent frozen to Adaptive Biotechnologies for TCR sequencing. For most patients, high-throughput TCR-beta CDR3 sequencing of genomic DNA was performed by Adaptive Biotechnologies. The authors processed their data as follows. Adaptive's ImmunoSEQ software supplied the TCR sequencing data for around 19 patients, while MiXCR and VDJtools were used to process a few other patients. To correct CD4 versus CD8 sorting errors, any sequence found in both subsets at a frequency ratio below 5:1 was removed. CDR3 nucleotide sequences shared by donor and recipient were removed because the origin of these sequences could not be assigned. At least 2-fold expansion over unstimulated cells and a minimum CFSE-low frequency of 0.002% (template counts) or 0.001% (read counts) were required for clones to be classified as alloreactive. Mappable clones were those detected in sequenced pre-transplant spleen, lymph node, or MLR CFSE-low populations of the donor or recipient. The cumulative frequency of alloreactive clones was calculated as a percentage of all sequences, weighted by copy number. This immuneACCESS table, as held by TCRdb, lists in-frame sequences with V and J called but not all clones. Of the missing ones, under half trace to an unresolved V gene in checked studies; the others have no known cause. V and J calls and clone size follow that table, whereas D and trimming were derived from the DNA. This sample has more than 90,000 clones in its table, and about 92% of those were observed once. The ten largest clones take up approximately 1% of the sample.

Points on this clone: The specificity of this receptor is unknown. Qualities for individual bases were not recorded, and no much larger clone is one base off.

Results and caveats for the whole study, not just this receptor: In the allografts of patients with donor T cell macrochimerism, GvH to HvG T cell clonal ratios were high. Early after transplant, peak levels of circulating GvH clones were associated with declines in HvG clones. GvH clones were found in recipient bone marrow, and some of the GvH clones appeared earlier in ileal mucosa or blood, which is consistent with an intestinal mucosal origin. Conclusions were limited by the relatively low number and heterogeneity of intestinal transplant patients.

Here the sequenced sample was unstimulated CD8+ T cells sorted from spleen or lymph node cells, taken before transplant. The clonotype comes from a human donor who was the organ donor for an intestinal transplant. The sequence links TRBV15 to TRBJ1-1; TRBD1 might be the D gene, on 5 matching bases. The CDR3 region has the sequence CATSRDRGSNTEAFF. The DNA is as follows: TGTGCCACCAGCAGAGATCGGGGCAGCAACACTGAAGCTTTCTTT.